The clone carrying this T cell receptor beta chain was seen a few times. What it binds is unknown. One end of the junction is discordant with germline, which a read error may explain. The data originate from a study of read filtering for tumor transcriptome and immune sequencing. Study overall: TCR-mapped reads were about 4 to 11 million with IR-seq versus 85 to 1273 with RNA-seq.

Regarding the study as a whole: Approximately 77% of IR-seq clonotypes had a single read, yet these held approximately 3.5% of reads. Dropping single-read clonotypes raised IR-seq and RNA-seq shared-clonotype correlation.

From 300 to 450 ng of RNA, a library with molecular barcoded alpha/delta and beta/gamma adaptors was made. TCRdb passed the reads through MiXCR, listing each CDR3 protein once. This sample has roughly 38,000 distinct CDR3 sequences; roughly 12% occur once, and the top ten carry around 30%. Germline CDR1 and CDR2: MDHEN and SYDVKM. CDR3 length equals 14 residues. Bone marrow was sampled from every patient at the time of active disease. The sample taken for sequencing was a population of CD138-negative cells sorted from bone marrow. The chain couples TRBV28 to TRBJ2-7, with D uncertain. The TCR originated in a donor aged 40 or older with multiple myeloma. CDR3 nucleotide sequence: TGTGCCAGCAGTTCACCGACCGAAACCTACGAGCAGTGCTTC. This translates into CASSSPTETYEQCF.